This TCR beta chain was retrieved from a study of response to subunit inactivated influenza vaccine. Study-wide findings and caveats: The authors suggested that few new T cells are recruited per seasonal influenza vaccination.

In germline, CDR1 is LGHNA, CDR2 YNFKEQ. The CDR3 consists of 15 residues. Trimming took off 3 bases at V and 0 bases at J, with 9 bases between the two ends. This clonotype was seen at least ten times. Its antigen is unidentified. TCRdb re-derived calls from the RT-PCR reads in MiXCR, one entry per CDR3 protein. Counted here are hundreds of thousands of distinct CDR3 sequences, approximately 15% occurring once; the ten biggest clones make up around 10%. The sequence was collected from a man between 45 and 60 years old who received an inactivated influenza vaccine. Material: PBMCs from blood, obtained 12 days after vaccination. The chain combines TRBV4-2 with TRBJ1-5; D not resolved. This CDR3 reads CASSQERDSNQPQHF. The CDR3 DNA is TGTGCCAGCAGCCAGGAACGGGATAGCAATCAGCCCCAGCATTTT.